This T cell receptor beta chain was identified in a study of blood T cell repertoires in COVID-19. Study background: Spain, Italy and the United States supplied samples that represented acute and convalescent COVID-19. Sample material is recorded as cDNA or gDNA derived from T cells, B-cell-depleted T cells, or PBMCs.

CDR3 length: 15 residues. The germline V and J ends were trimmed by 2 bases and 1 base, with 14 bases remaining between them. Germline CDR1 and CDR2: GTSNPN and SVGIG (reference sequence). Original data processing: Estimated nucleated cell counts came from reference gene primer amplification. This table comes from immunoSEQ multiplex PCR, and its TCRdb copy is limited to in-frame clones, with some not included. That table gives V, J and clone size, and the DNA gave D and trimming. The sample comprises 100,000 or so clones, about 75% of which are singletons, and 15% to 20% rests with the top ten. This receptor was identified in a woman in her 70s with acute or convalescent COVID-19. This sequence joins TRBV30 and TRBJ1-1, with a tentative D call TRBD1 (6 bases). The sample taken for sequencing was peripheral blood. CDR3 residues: CAWSFRGFSNTEAFF. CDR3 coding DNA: TGTGCCTGGAGTTTCAGGGGCTTCTCGAACACTGAAGCTTTCTTT.